This T cell receptor (beta chain) appears in the sequencing data of a study of CD8 T cells in ankylosing spondylitis. Regarding the study as a whole: Blood from ankylosing spondylitis patients appeared to carry a characteristic roughly eight-variant TCR beta motif.

TCRdb used MiXCR to reprocess the 5' RACE reads, holding one entry per CDR3 protein. The repertoire holds approximately 250,000 distinct CDR3 sequences, with over 30% as singletons. The CDR3 is made up of 15 amino acids. CDR1 is ENHRY, CDR2 SYGVKD, per germline. V was clipped by 2 bases and J by 4 bases; unmatched bases: 6. Remarks on this clonotype: Its antigen is not identified.

Sequenced sample: blood, either unsorted or a sorted T cell fraction (not recorded which). The chain is built from TRBV10-3 and TRBJ2-7; 9 nucleotides align to TRBD1. This sequence originates from a male donor with ankylosing spondylitis or in good health (not recorded which). CDR3 region: CAISETAGQGYEQYF. In nucleotides, the CDR3 is TGTGCCATCAGTGAGACAGCGGGACAGGGTTACGAGCAGTACTTC.